The next 26 T cell receptor beta chains were all read from a single sample in a study of cytomegalovirus exposure and HLA in healthy donors. Here immunoSEQ multiplex PCR was the method, and the copy in TCRdb shows in-frame clones only, minus some. The sample records fewer than 400,000 clones, approximately 85% being singletons. Specimen: PBMCs. The source of these receptors is a man aged 25-40 years in good health and CMV-seronegative.

This clone was counted a few times. This chain links TRBV12-5 with TRBJ2-3; possible D gene TRBD2, 5 bases. The V gene lost 7 bases and the J gene lost 6 bases, with 11 bases spanning the gap. Germline CDR1 and CDR2: LGHNT and FRNRAP. The CDR3 is made up of 12 amino acids. DNA of the CDR3: TGTGCTAGTGCCCCTGCTAGCGATACGCAGTATTTT. Its protein is CASAPASDTQYF.

This clone was observed a handful of times. The V call is TRBV18, the J call TRBJ1-5; D possibly corresponds to TRBD1 (5 bases). V gave up 2 bases and J gave up 2 bases, with 16 bases separating them. Germline-derived CDR1 and CDR2 are KGHSH and LQKENI. The length of the CDR3 is 17 residues. Here the CDR3 DNA reads TGTGCCAGCTCACCAGCAAATCAGGGAATGGGCAATCAGCCCCAGCATTTT. It codes for CASSPANQGMGNQPQHF.

The V call is TRBV19, the J call TRBJ2-5; D possibly corresponds to TRBD1 (5 bases). The CDR3 is 17 residues long. V dropped 3 bases and J dropped 2 bases, with 19 bases sitting between them. CDR1 and CDR2 from the germline V gene are LNHDA and SQIVND (reference sequence). For the CDR3, the DNA is TGTGCCAGTAGTATTAGTCGACAGAACGAGCTACAAGAGACCCAGTACTTC. It translates to CASSISRQNELQETQYF. Complete variable domain (other parts from reference TRBV19 and TRBJ2-5): DGGITQSPKYLFRKEGQNVTLSCEQNLNHDAMYWYRQDPGQGLRLIYYSQIVNDFQKGDIAEGYSVSREKKESFPLTVTSAQKNPTAFYLCASSISRQNELQETQYFGPGTRLLVL.

This chain links TRBV5-1 with TRBJ2-2; TRBD2 matches at 8 bases. Germline lookup yields CDR1 SGHRS and CDR2 YFSETQ. The CDR3 sequence is 17 residues long. J lost 2 bases, V lost 5 bases, and 11 bases had no gene match. The CDR3 DNA is TGCGCCAGCAGGTCGGGGGGGCGTTCAGTCAACACCGGGGAGCTGTTTTTT. This encodes CASRSGGRSVNTGELFF.

The chain links TRBV7-9 to TRBJ2-6; D remains ambiguous. The CDR3 sequence is 18 residues long. Trimming pared 5 bases from V and 0 bases from J, leaving 17 bases between. Germline V gives CDR1 SEHNR, CDR2 FQNEAQ (reference sequence). The DNA for the CDR3 is TGTGCCAGCAGCCCTGGTGGTGTACTCCCCTCTGGGGCCAACGTCCTGACTTTC. Translating it yields CASSPGGVLPSGANVLTF.

This clone was observed a handful of times. The DNA for the CDR3 is TGTGCCAGCAGTTACTCGTCGGGAGATAATTCACCCCTCCACTTT. Translated, it gives CASSYSSGDNSPLHF. The J gene is TRBJ1-6, the V gene TRBV6-5; no clear D. The CDR3 runs 15 residues. The V end was cut by 0 bases, the J end by 5 bases, with 8 bases between. Germline V gene lookup returns CDR1 MNHEY and CDR2 SVGAGI.

This clone occurred once. This sequence joins TRBV5-4 and TRBJ2-1; a weak D match, TRBD1 (6 bases). Between the trimmed V and J ends, which lost 4 bases and 0 bases, there was a span of 14 bases. The CDR3 contains 16 residues. The germline gives CDR1 SGHNT, CDR2 YYREEE (reference sequence). This CDR3 reads CASSLDSPSSYNEQFF. The CDR3 bases are TGTGCCAGCAGCCTGGACAGTCCGAGCTCCTACAATGAGCAGTTCTTC.

This clone has a handful of counts. The chain links TRBV5-1 to TRBJ2-3; D is possibly TRBD1 (6 bases). V was cut by 4 bases and J by 4 bases, with 13 bases left in between. Germline lookup yields CDR1 SGHRS and CDR2 YFSETQ. CDR3 length: 14 residues. CDR3 sequence (DNA): TGCGCCAGCAGCCCCCGACAGGCCCCAGATACGCAGTATTTT. This sequence encodes CASSPRQAPDTQYF.

The chain recombines TRBV21-1 with TRBJ1-4; the D call of TRBD1 is as the table states it, not checked on the DNA. TRBV21-1 is given as a pseudogene. The CDR3 is made up of 17 amino acids. The CDR3 loop is CASSKDRQTSTNEKLFF. The CDR3 DNA sequence: TGTGCCAGCAGCAAAGATCGACAAACCTCCACTAATGAAAAACTGTTTTTT.

A single count supports this clone. V and J are TRBV2 and TRBJ2-5; the D is unclear. The germline CDR1 and CDR2 sequences are SNHLY and FYNNEI. V gave up 6 bases and J gave up 1 base, with 6 bases separating them. This CDR3 has 12 amino acids. The CDR3 sequence: CASRYFQETQYF. CDR3 nucleotide sequence: TGTGCCAGCAGATACTTCCAAGAGACCCAGTACTTC.

Here the CDR3 reads CASSQYPTGTGSNRNTGELFF. CDR3 DNA sequence: TGCGCCAGCAGCCAGTACCCCACCGGGACAGGGTCAAATCGGAACACCGGGGAGCTGTTTTTT. The chain uses TRBV4-1 and TRBJ2-2, with 9 positions matching TRBD1. V trimming: 3 bases; J trimming: 1 base; junction bases outside the gene matches: 18. Germline CDR1 and CDR2: MGHRA and YSYEKL. The CDR3 runs 21 residues.

V usage is TRBV6-5 and J usage is TRBJ1-3, with D perhaps matching TRBD1 (5 bases). In germline, CDR1 is MNHEY, CDR2 SVGAGI. The length of the CDR3 is 15 residues. V was shortened by 6 bases and J by 8 bases, with 20 bases between the two germline ends. This CDR3 is CASRTGTGDVDTIYF. CDR3 DNA sequence: TGTGCCAGCAGAACCGGGACGGGAGATGTGGACACCATATATTTT.

The chain carries TRBV6-1 and TRBJ1-3, with TRBD1 as a possible D gene (5 bases). This CDR3 is built from 15 residues. The V end was cut by 0 bases, the J end by 0 bases, with 6 bases between. CDR1 is MNHNS, CDR2 SASEGT, per germline. The CDR3 loop is CASSEADSSGNTIYF. The DNA for the CDR3 is TGTGCCAGCAGTGAAGCAGACAGCTCTGGAAACACCATATATTTT.

The gene calls are TRBV19 and TRBJ1-4, with TRBD1 matching over 7 bases. This CDR3 is built from 14 residues. CDR1 LNHDA and CDR2 SQIVND come from the germline V gene (reference sequence). Trimming removed 3 bases from V and 8 bases from J; junction bases left unmatched: 6. The CDR3 sequence is CASSIQGVNEKLFF. The DNA of the CDR3 is TGTGCCAGTAGTATCCAGGGGGTGAACGAAAAACTGTTTTTT.

CDR3 nucleotide sequence: TGTGCCAGCAGCCCGACAGGGTCCGGGGCCAACGTCCTGACTTTC. Its translation: CASSPTGSGANVLTF. The chain recombines TRBV7-7 with TRBJ2-6; 7 bases fit TRBD1. In germline, CDR1 is SSHAT, CDR2 FNYEAQ (reference sequence). The CDR3 contains 15 residues. V lost 5 bases and J lost 4; bases outside the gene matches: 5.

This clone was seen once. The chain recombines TRBV27 with TRBJ1-5; 9 positions match TRBD1. J gave up 5 bases and V 5 bases, and 4 bases lay outside the gene matches. CDR1 is MNHEY, CDR2 SMNVEV, per germline (reference sequence). The CDR3 sequence is 14 residues long. CDR3 DNA sequence: TGTGCCAGCAGTCTGGGACAGGGATATCAGCCCCAGCATTTT. Translating it yields CASSLGQGYQPQHF.

This clone showed up just once. This chain links TRBV7-7 with TRBJ2-7; 9 bases map to TRBD1. Germline V gene sequence: CDR1 SSHAT, CDR2 FNYEAQ (reference sequence). There are 13 residues in the CDR3. The J segment lost 5 bases and the V segment lost 4 bases, leaving 3 bases of the junction unmatched. As DNA, the CDR3 is TGTGCCAGCAGCTCCCGGACAGGGGACGAGCAGTACTTC. Its translation: CASSSRTGDEQYF. The full variable domain, in which reference TRBV7-7 and TRBJ2-7 provide the parts outside the CDR3, is GAGVSQSPRYKVTKRGQDVTLRCDPISSHATLYWYQQALGQGPEFLTYFNYEAQPDKSGLPSDRFSAERPEGSISTLTIQRTEQRDSAMYRCASSSRTGDEQYFGPGTRLTVT.

This sequence joins TRBV5-4 and TRBJ1-1, with D perhaps TRBD1 (5 bases). Trimming cost V 0 bases and J 4 bases, with 10 bases left between them. CDR3 size: 14 residues. The germline CDR1 and CDR2 sequences are SGHNT and YYREEE (reference sequence). CDR3 DNA: TGTGCCAGCAGCTTGGTGCAGGGTGGCACTGAAGCTTTCTTT. This sequence encodes CASSLVQGGTEAFF.

The V and J genes are TRBV5-1 and TRBJ1-1; 11 bases are a match to TRBD1. Germline loops: CDR1 SGHRS, CDR2 YFSETQ. The CDR3 covers 15 residues. J gave up 6 bases and V 0 bases, and 4 bases lay outside the gene matches. DNA for the CDR3: TGCGCCAGCAGCTTGGAGCCGGGACAGGGGGCTGAAGCTTTCTTT. It encodes CASSLEPGQGAEAFF.

The chain joins TRBV13 to TRBJ2-1, with 7 positions matching TRBD1. The length of the CDR3 is 15 residues. Germline CDR1 PRHDT, CDR2 FYEKMQ (reference sequence). V was clipped by 2 bases and J by 0 bases; unmatched bases: 1. The CDR3 sequence: CASSLRGPSYNEQFF. The DNA for the CDR3 is TGTGCCAGCAGCTTAAGGGGGCCCTCCTACAATGAGCAGTTCTTC.

This rearrangement joins TRBV5-1 to TRBJ1-2, with 8 bases aligning to TRBD1. V lost 5 bases and J lost 6; bases outside the gene matches: 9. The CDR3 runs to 14 residues. CDR1 SGHRS and CDR2 YFSETQ come from the germline V gene. The CDR3 DNA reads as TGCGCCAGCAGGCCTACCGGACAGGGTCATGGCTACACCTTC. Amino acid sequence: CASRPTGQGHGYTF.

The chain is built from TRBV23-1 and TRBJ2-5, with D tentatively TRBD1 (5 bases). TRBV23-1 is filed as an ORF, its function uncertain. The CDR3 is made up of 15 amino acids. Trimming pared 2 bases from V and 4 bases from J, leaving 14 bases between. The CDR3 region is CASSQPGHRLETQYF. CDR3 nucleotides: TGCGCCAGCAGTCAACCCGGGCACAGGCTAGAGACCCAGTACTTC.

The rearrangement uses TRBV7-2 and TRBJ2-5, with 8 bases aligning to TRBD1. Unmatched junction bases numbered 9, after V lost 5 bases and J lost 1 base. The CDR3 length is 16 residues. Germline CDR1 is SGHTA and CDR2 is FQGNSA. This chain's CDR3 is CASSPLRDRPQETQYF. The CDR3 coding sequence is TGTGCCAGCAGCCCACTCCGGGACAGGCCCCAAGAGACCCAGTACTTC.

The chain recombines TRBV15 with TRBJ2-1, with D possibly matching TRBD1 (6 bases). Deletions cut 7 bases from V and 5 bases from J, with 24 bases between. Germline V CDR1 and CDR2: LNHNV, YYDKDF (reference sequence). The CDR3 totals 17 residues. The CDR3 reads CATISTKGDTLDNEQFF. Written as DNA, the CDR3 is TGTGCCACCATCTCGACTAAGGGGGACACCCTAGACAATGAGCAGTTCTTC. The full variable domain, its missing parts supplied by reference TRBV15 and TRBJ2-1, is DAMVIQNPRYQVTQFGKPVTLSCSQTLNHNVMYWYQQKSSQAPKLLFHYYDKDFNNEADTPDNFQSRRPNTSFCFLDIRSPGLGDTAMYLCATISTKGDTLDNEQFFGPGTRLTVL.

The V call is TRBV5-1, the J call TRBJ2-7; D possibly corresponds to TRBD1 (5 bases). Between the trimmed V and J ends, which lost 7 bases and 6 bases, there was a span of 20 bases. This CDR3 spans 14 amino acids. CDR1 is SGHRS, CDR2 YFSETQ, per germline. The DNA of the CDR3 is TGCGCCAGCGGTCCCGAAAGGGGTGTTGCCGAGCAGTACTTC. This codes for CASGPERGVAEQYF.

CDR3 sequence reads: CASGLALGLSPYEQYF. The CDR3 DNA reads as TGTGCTAGTGGTTTGGCCTTGGGACTGTCACCCTACGAGCAGTACTTC. The chain is built from TRBV12-5 and TRBJ2-7; D is perhaps TRBD2 (6 bases). Germline CDR1 LGHNT, CDR2 FRNRAP. The CDR3 sequence is 16 residues long. Deletions cut 1 base from V and 2 bases from J, with 15 bases between.